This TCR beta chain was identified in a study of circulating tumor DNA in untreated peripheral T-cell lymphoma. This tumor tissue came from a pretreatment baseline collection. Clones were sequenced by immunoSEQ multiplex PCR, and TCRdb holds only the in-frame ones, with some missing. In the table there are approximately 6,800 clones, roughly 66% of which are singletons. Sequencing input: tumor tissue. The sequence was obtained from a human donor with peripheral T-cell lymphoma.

The CDR3 loop reads CASKNRTGFTGELFF. DNA of the CDR3: TGCGCCAGCAAGAACCGTACAGGGTTTACCGGGGAGCTGTTTTTT. The chain uses TRBV5-1 and TRBJ2-2, with a weak D call TRBD1 (6 bases). The CDR3 covers 15 residues. With 6 bases removed from V and 5 bases from J, the gap between germline ends came to 17 bases. In germline, CDR1 is SGHRS, CDR2 YFSETQ.